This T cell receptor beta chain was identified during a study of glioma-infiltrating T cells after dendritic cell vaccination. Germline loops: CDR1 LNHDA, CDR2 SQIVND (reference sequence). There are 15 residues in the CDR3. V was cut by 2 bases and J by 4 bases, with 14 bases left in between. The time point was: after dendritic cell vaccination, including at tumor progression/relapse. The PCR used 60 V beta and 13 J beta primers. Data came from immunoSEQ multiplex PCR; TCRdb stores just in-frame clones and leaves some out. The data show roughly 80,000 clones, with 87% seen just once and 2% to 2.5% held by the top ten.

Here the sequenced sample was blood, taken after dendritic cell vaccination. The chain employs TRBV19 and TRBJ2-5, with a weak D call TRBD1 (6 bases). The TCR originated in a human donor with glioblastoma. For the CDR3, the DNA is TGTGCCAGTAGTATAACAGGGCTTGTCGGAGAGACCCAGTACTTC. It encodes CASSITGLVGETQYF.